This T cell receptor beta chain was recovered during a study of human T cells and chemical hapten exposure (dated by TCRdb to the early 2020s). A note on the overall study: For sensitization, 2% DPC in acetone was applied to a roughly 2 cm by roughly 2 cm area of upper inner arm skin. This study followed changes in the peripheral blood TCR repertoire in vivo during primary and secondary sensitization of alopecia patients to the hapten diphenylcyclopropenone (DPC). Patch testing was performed on the upper back with Finn chambers containing 0.01% DPC, and the patch tests were scored after 6 days according to International Contact Dermatitis Research Group standards. Most of the patients in the cohort were female, and the cohort covered alopecia areata with under or over 50% scalp involvement, alopecia totalis and alopecia universalis. Throughout the study period of roughly 24 weeks, patients also received therapeutic DPC doses to the scalp every week. Nearly 30 alopecia patients provided blood for TCR sequencing at one to four time points (pre-sensitization, 2, 6 and 24 weeks). Patient blood was sampled pre-sensitization (week 0) and at 2, 6 and about 24 weeks after DPC sensitization. Libraries were pooled for sequencing, and per-sample TCR yields varied mainly because of small differences in library volumes within the pool.

The study at large found these results: Because all patients had alopecia, a presumed autoimmune disease, the immune response of the patients might differ from that of healthy individuals. Patch test score correlated positively with the number of PT1 expanded TCRs, reaching significance at thresholds 8, 16 and 32 but not at 4. DPC sensitization did not change how many TCRs were above 1 in 1000 frequency, and no evidence was found of alterations in global repertoire structure. Expanded TCRs formed significantly more large CDR3 similarity clusters than pre-sensitization or healthy control sets, consistent with antigen-driven responses. After repeated subsampling, the strength of the expansion versus patch-test correlation and the threshold at which it became significant changed.

This sample's time point label indicates: pre-sensitization, week 0. Read against the paper, the sample's treatment or condition label means: therapeutic diphenylcyclopropenone sensitization with weekly scalp DPC. At every patch-test visit, the blood draw took place before the patch test was put on. Patients were considered eligible if aged 18 to 70, diagnosed with alopecia and deemed suitable for DPC therapy, and patients were excluded if pregnant. Total RNA was extracted from unfractionated whole blood that had been collected in Tempus Blood RNA tubes. Library generation was performed with RACE. The listed sequencing device is NextSeq 500. During library preparation, unique molecular identifiers were attached to individual cDNA molecules so that TCRs could be counted in a quantitative, reproducible way. For every blood RNA sample, sequencing covered both the TCR alpha and TCR beta chains. Per the source publication's procedure: The median number of TCRs per sample was roughly 98,000, ranging from about 23,224 to 700,000. V, J and CDR3 annotation of the TCR reads was carried out using the Decombinator software suite. For the PS versus PT1 abundance plots, all samples were subsampled to the same number of TCRs (28,000). Expanded TCRs were defined as absent before sensitization and observed at least eight times at the 2-week time point. TCRdb reworked the public reads: Q25 trimming with fastp, MiXCR clone assembly, productive beta chains retained. Rows are unified per CDR3 protein, each entry keeping the most common DNA and genes. The V and J calls come from TCRdb's annotation, not from the publication. The table for this sample lists about 64,000 distinct CDR3 sequences; about 10% of them were counted only once. The ten largest clones add up to almost 4% of the sample.

This clonotype was counted only a few times. What antigen it recognizes has not been identified. Base qualities were left out, and no much larger clone turns up one base away. From the cysteine up to the phenylalanine, the CDR3 has a length of 14 residues. The entry retains the CDR3 DNA only, 42 bases that are in frame from base 1. Looking up the germline V gene yields CDR1 MDHEN and CDR2 SYDVKM. Here V drops 3 bases and J drops 6 bases, and the junction holds 6 bases not matched to any gene. Material: whole blood, obtained in connection with sensitization to the hapten diphenylcyclopropenone (DPC). This TCR was sampled from a woman aged 40-49 years with alopecia areata. Some clones in this sample may be carry-over from other donors' samples. The chain is assembled from TRBV28 and TRBJ1-1, with 8 bases matching TRBD1. The base sequence is TGTGCCAGCAGTTTCAGGGGGCGAGTTTCTGAAGCTTTCTTT. Translated, this is CASSFRGRVSEAFF.